Following are 7 T cell receptor beta chains from one sample sequenced in a study of shared clonotypes between healthy human individuals. The method was immunoSEQ multiplex PCR; TCRdb's version includes in-frame clones alone and lacks a portion of them. Here the sample spans about 2.3 million clones, 85% to 95% being singletons. The sequenced material came from naive CD4+ T cells from PBMCs. Regarding subset: CD45RA+ positively selected. The source of these receptors is a man younger than 30 in good health. Some clones in this sample may be carry-over from other donors' samples.

This chain uses TRBV5-6 with TRBJ2-4; no firm D call. Germline V gene lookup returns CDR1 SGHDT and CDR2 YYEEEE. The CDR3 consists of 15 residues. Trimming pared 0 bases from V and 0 bases from J, leaving 7 bases between. The CDR3 DNA sequence: TGTGCCAGCAGCTTGGGCGGAGTAGCCAAAAACATTCAGTACTTC. Its protein product is CASSLGGVAKNIQYF.

The V call is TRBV6-1, the J call TRBJ1-4; a possible D gene is TRBD1 (5 bases). The germline gives CDR1 MNHNS, CDR2 SASEGT. V lost 5 bases and J lost 8, with 15 bases in between. The CDR3 length is 14 residues. The CDR3 protein is CASSWVGRTEKLFF. As DNA, the CDR3 is TGTGCCAGCAGTTGGGTGGGGCGTACCGAAAAACTGTTTTTT.

The J gene is TRBJ2-2, the V gene TRBV7-9; D gene ambiguous. The CDR3 runs 15 residues. Germline lookup yields CDR1 SEHNR and CDR2 FQNEAQ (reference sequence). V was clipped by 4 bases and J by 6 bases, with 15 bases between them. In nucleotides, the CDR3 is TGTGCCAGCAGCTCCTTGAGACCCGGAGCCGGGGAGCTGTTTTTT. Protein product: CASSSLRPGAGELFF.

The V and J genes are TRBV28 and TRBJ1-2; D might be TRBD1 (6 bases). The ends were cut back, 3 bases at V and 6 bases at J, with 20 bases in the middle. This CDR3 contains 16 residues. CDR1 and CDR2 (germline): MDHEN, SYDVKM. Here the CDR3 DNA reads TGTGCCAGCAGTTTTTGGGAGGGGGTAAAGGGGAATGGCTACACCTTC. Its translation is CASSFWEGVKGNGYTF.

The table lists this clone with a count of one. The chain uses TRBV4-1 and TRBJ2-1; 11 bases line up with TRBD1. Germline V lookup: CDR1 MGHRA, CDR2 YSYEKL. The CDR3 spans 17 residues. J lost 5 bases, V lost 1 base, and 7 bases had no gene match. The CDR3 DNA sequence: TGCGCCAGCAGCCAAGGGAGGTGGGACAGGGGGAACAATGAGCAGTTCTTC. Translation gives CASSQGRWDRGNNEQFF.

V and J are TRBV9 and TRBJ2-1; the D gene is possibly TRBD2 (7 bases). The CDR3 runs to 14 residues. Germline V gene data show CDR1 as SGDLS and CDR2 as YYNGEE. The V end lost 0 bases, the J end lost 9 bases, and 13 bases lay between the germline ends. The CDR3 nucleotides read TGTGCCAGCAGCGTAGGGGGGGGCTCAGGTGAGCAGTTCTTC. Amino acid sequence: CASSVGGGSGEQFF. The complete variable domain, with remaining parts taken from reference TRBV9 and TRBJ2-1, reads DSGVTQTPKHLITATGQRVTLRCSPRSGDLSVYWYQQSLDQGLQFLIQYYNGEERAKGNILERFSAQQFPDLHSELNLSSLELGDSALYFCASSVGGGSGEQFFGPGTRLTVL.

This clone was seen once. The chain uses TRBV6-5 and TRBJ2-1; 10 bases agree with TRBD2. The CDR3 sequence is 16 residues long. The trim removed 2 bases at V and 7 bases at J, leaving 8 bases unmatched. CDR1 is MNHEY, CDR2 SVGAGI, per germline. The CDR3 nucleotides are TGTGCCAGCAGTTACGGATGGCTAGCGGGAGAGAATGAGCAGTTCTTC. It is translated as CASSYGWLAGENEQFF.